The T cell receptor beta chain under discussion was sequenced for a study of CD8+CD57+ T cells in acquired aplastic anemia. The CDR3 spans 17 residues. Germline V lookup: CDR1 SGHRS, CDR2 YFSETQ. Flow cytometry had shown expanded CD8+CD57+ cells in the patients chosen for sequencing. Details on this clonotype: The target antigen is unknown. Germline and junction disagree at one end, which may indicate a read error.

TCR beta VDJ and CDR3 profiling used genomic DNA as template. MiXCR was run by TCRdb on the reads, yielding one entry per CDR3 protein. Of hundreds of thousands of distinct CDR3 sequences in the sample, 45% to 50% were seen once. Notes on the study in general: No significant difference in CD8+ Simpson's diversity was found between patients and controls. Patients and controls were found to share more than 25 CD8+ CDR3 sequences.

This TCR came from a human donor with aplastic anemia. Sequencing input: sorted CD4+, CD8+, or CD8+CD57+ T cells (not recorded which) from PBMCs. The chain joins TRBV5-1 to TRBJ2-3; 9 bases align to TRBD2. CDR3 nucleotides: TGTGCCAGCAGTGAATTGGTAGCGGGAGCAGGCACAGATACGCAGTATTTT. It codes for CASSELVAGAGTDTQYF.